Following are 26 T cell receptor beta chains from one sample sequenced in a study of T cells in Graves' hyperthyroidism and ophthalmopathy. There were TCR beta CDR3 regions amplified from RNA transcripts. When the TCR CDR3 underwent first-round RT-PCR, the HTBI primer set was used. TCRdb called the multiplex PCR reads again in MiXCR, with one record for every CDR3 protein. The sample contains fewer than 500,000 distinct CDR3 sequences, about 15% of which appear only once. The sample was blood. The receptor set was obtained from a man aged 18 to 29 with Graves' ophthalmopathy.

This clonotype occurred a few times. Sequence at one end of the junction differs from germline and may be a read error. The V call is TRBV7-7, the J call TRBJ2-3, with D perhaps TRBD2 (6 bases). This CDR3 has 14 residues. Germline assignment: CDR1 SSHAT and CDR2 FNYEAQ (reference sequence). CDR3 coding DNA: TGTGCTAGCAGCCCCAGACTAGACACAGATACGCAGTATTTT. It translates to CASSPRLDTDTQYF.

This clonotype was detected ten times or more. The chain has TRBV5-1 and TRBJ2-1, with 8 bases fitting TRBD2. The CDR3 is 16 residues long. After removal of 4 bases from V and 2 bases from J, the junction contained 8 bases not matched to a gene. Per germline, CDR1 SGHRS and CDR2 YFSETQ. This CDR3 is CASSPGSGGAYNEQFF. The CDR3 DNA reads TGCGCCAGCAGCCCTGGGAGCGGGGGCGCCTACAATGAGCAGTTCTTC.

The V and J genes are TRBV19 and TRBJ2-1, with 7 bases fitting TRBD2. The CDR3 spans 15 residues. The germline V gene has CDR1 LNHDA and CDR2 SQIVND (reference sequence). V trimming: 4 bases; J trimming: 2 bases; junction bases outside the gene matches: 5. The CDR3 loop is CASSRERGPYNEQFF. CDR3 in DNA: TGTGCCAGTAGTAGGGAGCGGGGCCCCTACAATGAGCAGTTCTTC.

This clonotype appeared many times. This chain connects TRBV5-1 to TRBJ2-1, with 7 bases fitting TRBD1. Germline values: CDR1 SGHRS, CDR2 YFSETQ. V gave up 7 bases and J gave up 7 bases; unmatched junction bases: 14. The CDR3 runs 15 residues. The CDR3 coding sequence is TGCGCCAGCGGGAACCGACAGGGAGAATTGAATGAGCAGTTCTTC. Protein product: CASGNRQGELNEQFF.

J is TRBJ2-5 and V is TRBV7-6; possibly TRBD1 for D (8 bases). CDR1 SGHVS and CDR2 FNYEAQ come from the germline V gene. This CDR3 is built from 15 residues. The V end was cut by 5 bases, the J end by 4 bases, with 17 bases between. The CDR3 nucleotides are TGTGCCAGCAGCCCGGGGGGACAGGCCGGAGAGACCCAGTACTTC. It codes for CASSPGGQAGETQYF. Combining the CDR3 with reference TRBV7-6 and TRBJ2-5 gives the whole variable domain GAGVSQSPRYKVTKRGQDVALRCDPISGHVSLYWYRQALGQGPEFLTYFNYEAQQDKSGLPNDRFSAERPEGSISTLTIQRTEQRDSAMYRCASSPGGQAGETQYFGPGTRLLVL.

The chain recombines TRBV9 with TRBJ2-2, with 9 bases matching TRBD2. CDR3 length: 16 amino acids. Trimming took 0 bases from V and 5 from J; bases not matched to a gene: 5. Looked up from germline, CDR1 is SGDLS and CDR2 is YYNGEE. CDR3 loop: CASSVGSGRGTGELFF. CDR3 nucleotides: TGTGCCAGCAGCGTAGGTAGCGGGAGAGGTACCGGGGAGCTGTTTTTT.

The sample holds many counts of this clonotype. V and J are TRBV7-6 and TRBJ2-3; tentatively, D is TRBD2 (5 bases). The CDR3 runs 14 residues. Germline CDR1 is SGHVS and CDR2 is FNYEAQ. V lost 5 bases to trimming and J lost 4 bases, with 13 bases between them. Written as DNA, the CDR3 is TGTGCCAGCAGCCACCTCGGGGAGCCAGATACGCAGTATTTT. Translated, it gives CASSHLGEPDTQYF.

This chain uses TRBV20-1 with TRBJ2-3, with 9 bases matching TRBD2. V lost 3 bases to trimming and J lost 1 base; unmatched junction nucleotides: 5. CDR3 length equals 15 residues. Looked up from germline, CDR1 is DFQATT and CDR2 is SNEGSKA (reference sequence). This CDR3 reads CSARFIAGGTDTQYF. The DNA of the CDR3 is TGCAGTGCTAGGTTTATAGCGGGGGGCACAGATACGCAGTATTTT.

Details on this clonotype: Since a much larger clone is just one base distant, this may be a read error. The gene calls are TRBV2 and TRBJ1-2, with D possibly TRBD1 on 6 matching bases. The V gene lost 9 bases and the J gene lost 9 bases, with 11 bases spanning the gap. Germline CDR1 SNHLY, CDR2 FYNNEI. The CDR3 runs to 10 residues. Here the CDR3 DNA reads TGTGCCAGGAAGGGGGATAGCTACACCTTC. Its translation: CARKGDSYTF.

As DNA, the CDR3 is TGTGCCAGCAGCCAAGGGACGAACATTTATAACTATGGCTACACCTTC. Translating it yields CASSQGTNIYNYGYTF. V gene TRBV3-1 combines with J gene TRBJ1-2, with no clear D. Trimming shortened V by 1 base and J by 1 base, and 13 bases separated the two germline ends. This CDR3 region has 16 residues. Per germline, CDR1 LGHDT and CDR2 YNNKEL (reference sequence).

The CDR3 is CASSISAGDQGTQYF. Written as DNA, the CDR3 is TGTGCCAGTAGTATTTCGGCGGGGGACCAGGGGACCCAGTACTTC. This sequence joins TRBV19 and TRBJ2-5; 7 bases map to TRBD2. CDR1 and CDR2 (germline): LNHDA, SQIVND (reference sequence). The CDR3 extends over 15 amino acids. With 3 bases clipped from V and 7 bases from J, the junction kept 11 bases outside the gene matches.

The chain has TRBV18 and TRBJ1-3; D gene uncertain. From germline, CDR1 is KGHSH and CDR2 LQKENI. Trimming cost V 3 bases and J 0 bases, with 12 bases left between them. This CDR3 region has 16 residues. The CDR3 sequence: CASSPGVMSSGNTIYF. CDR3 in DNA: TGTGCCAGCTCACCCGGGGTGATGAGCTCTGGAAACACCATATATTTT.

This rearrangement joins TRBV7-2 to TRBJ2-7; D ambiguous. Trimming took 1 base from V and 7 from J, leaving 8 bases between them. Germline CDR1 reads SGHTA; CDR2 reads FQGNSA. CDR3 length equals 12 residues. The CDR3 is CASSLVLQEQYF. DNA of the CDR3: TGTGCCAGCAGCTTAGTCCTTCAGGAGCAGTACTTC.

This clonotype appeared many times. This rearrangement joins TRBV6-5 to TRBJ2-1, with a tentative D call TRBD2 (5 bases). The ends were cut back, 2 bases at V and 10 bases at J, with 9 bases in the middle. The length of the CDR3 is 12 residues. Germline V gene lookup returns CDR1 MNHEY and CDR2 SVGAGI. CDR3 in DNA: TGTGCCAGCAGTTACCGAACGGGGGAGCAGTTCTTC. Protein sequence: CASSYRTGEQFF.

This clonotype has more than one count but fewer than ten. The gene calls are TRBV19 and TRBJ2-2; D gene unclear. CDR1 and CDR2 (germline): LNHDA, SQIVND (reference sequence). The germline V and J ends were trimmed by 5 bases and 0 bases, with 7 bases remaining between them. CDR3 length: 14 residues. The CDR3 DNA reads TGTGCCAGTAGTGACTGGTCGAACACCGGGGAGCTGTTTTTT. Protein: CASSDWSNTGELFF.

Ten or more counts support this clonotype. The genes are TRBV11-2 and TRBJ1-2; perhaps TRBD1 as D (5 bases). The V end was cut by 4 bases, the J end by 5 bases, with 17 bases between. The germline V gene has CDR1 SGHAT and CDR2 FQNNGV. The CDR3 has 15 amino acids. The DNA of the CDR3 is TGTGCCAGCAGCTCACTACCAGGGCAGTCTTATGGCTACACCTTC. Protein: CASSSLPGQSYGYTF.

The V and J genes are TRBV20-1 and TRBJ1-1; D is undetermined. V shed 3 bases and J shed 4 bases, with 15 bases lying between them. This CDR3 is built from 14 residues. Germline CDR1 is DFQATT and CDR2 is SNEGSKA (reference sequence). The chain's CDR3 is CSASWYEAFTEAFF. The DNA of the CDR3 is TGCAGTGCTAGTTGGTATGAGGCTTTCACTGAAGCTTTCTTT.

This clonotype was found many times. The chain uses TRBV10-3 and TRBJ1-1; no definite D call. The CDR3 loop spans 13 amino acids. V shed 3 bases and J shed 1 base, with 6 bases lying between them. The germline CDR1 and CDR2 sequences are ENHRY and SYGVKD. The CDR3 DNA reads as TGTGCCATCAGTGAATGGGGGAACACTGAAGCTTTCTTT. Amino acid sequence: CAISEWGNTEAFF.

V is TRBV7-9 and J is TRBJ2-6, with D maybe TRBD1 (6 bases). The CDR3 runs to 15 residues. Germline values: CDR1 SEHNR, CDR2 FQNEAQ (reference sequence). V lost 5 bases and J lost 2, with 10 bases in between. CDR3 nucleotides: TGTGCCAGCAGCACCAGGGGCCCTGGGGCCAACGTCCTGACTTTC. This translates into CASSTRGPGANVLTF.

V is TRBV18 and J is TRBJ2-2; D possibly corresponds to TRBD2 (6 bases). V was shortened by 3 bases and J by 7 bases, with 18 bases between the two germline ends. The CDR3 has 16 residues. CDR1 KGHSH and CDR2 LQKENI come from the germline V gene. CDR3 loop: CASSPLGGDLYGELFF. DNA of the CDR3: TGTGCCAGCTCACCCCTAGGCGGGGACCTCTACGGGGAGCTGTTTTTT.

J is TRBJ2-1 and V is TRBV15; possibly TRBD1 or TRBD2 for D (6 bases each). The CDR3 spans 17 residues. The germline V and J ends were trimmed by 0 bases and 5 bases, with 17 bases remaining between them. Germline lookup yields CDR1 LNHNV and CDR2 YYDKDF (reference sequence). The CDR3 loop is CATSRDPGGLTNNEQFF. In DNA, the CDR3 is TGTGCCACCAGCAGAGATCCCGGGGGCCTAACTAACAATGAGCAGTTCTTC.

This clonotype was seen a handful of times. V gene TRBV7-8 combines with J gene TRBJ2-5, with D possibly called TRBD1 or TRBD2 (5 bases each). CDR3 length: 14 residues. The ends were cut back, 5 bases at V and 3 bases at J, with 13 bases in the middle. CDR1 is SGHVS and CDR2 is FQNEAQ in the germline V gene. The CDR3 protein is CASSLGAVKETQYF. CDR3 nucleotides: TGTGCCAGCAGCCTCGGGGCAGTTAAAGAGACCCAGTACTTC.

This clonotype came up many times. The V call is TRBV20-1, the J call TRBJ2-1, with no clear D. V lost 6 bases to trimming and J lost 7 bases, with 19 bases between them. Germline CDR1 DFQATT, CDR2 SNEGSKA (reference sequence). The CDR3 runs 14 residues. CDR3 sequence: CSAPLWLGLNEQFF. The CDR3, as DNA: TGCAGTGCCCCCCTATGGCTAGGGCTTAATGAGCAGTTCTTC.

This clonotype was counted only a few times. The rearrangement links TRBV20-1 to TRBJ2-5, with a weak D call TRBD2 (7 bases). CDR1 is DFQATT, CDR2 SNEGSKA, per germline (reference sequence). Deletions cut 6 bases from V and 0 bases from J, with 26 bases between. CDR3 length: 18 amino acids. CDR3 sequence: CSAELGGALVVYQETQYF. DNA of the CDR3: TGCAGTGCCGAATTAGGGGGGGCCCTAGTAGTGTACCAAGAGACCCAGTACTTC.

As concerns this clonotype: A read error may explain this, as a much larger clone is one base away. The rearrangement uses TRBV15 and TRBJ2-7, with D perhaps TRBD2 (5 bases). Per germline, CDR1 LNHNV and CDR2 YYDKDF (reference sequence). This CDR3 comprises 14 residues. CDR3 bases: TGTGCCACCAACAGAGAGTTATCGGGGTACGAGCAGTACTTC. Translation: CATNRELSGYEQYF.

On this clonotype: This may come from a read error, since a much larger clone is one base off. J is TRBJ1-1 and V is TRBV3-1; 7 bases line up with TRBD1. Unmatched junction bases numbered 9, after V lost 3 bases and J lost 5 bases. This CDR3 is built from 15 residues. Germline lookup yields CDR1 LGHDT and CDR2 YNNKEL (reference sequence). The CDR3: CASSQAGQGETEAFF. CDR3 nucleotide sequence: TGTGCCAGCAGCCAGGCAGGCCAGGGGGAGACTGAAGCTTTCTTT.